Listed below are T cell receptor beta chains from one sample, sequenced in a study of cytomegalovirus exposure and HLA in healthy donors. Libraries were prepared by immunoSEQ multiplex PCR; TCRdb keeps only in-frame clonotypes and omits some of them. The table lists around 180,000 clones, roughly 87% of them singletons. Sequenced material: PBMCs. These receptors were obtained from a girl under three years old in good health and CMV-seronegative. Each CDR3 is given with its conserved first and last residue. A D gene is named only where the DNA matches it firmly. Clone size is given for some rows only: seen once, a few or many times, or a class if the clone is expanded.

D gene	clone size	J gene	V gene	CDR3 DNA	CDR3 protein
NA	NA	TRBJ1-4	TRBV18	TGTGCCAGCTCACTATTGATCGGTGAAAAACTGTTTTTT	CASSLLIGEKLFF
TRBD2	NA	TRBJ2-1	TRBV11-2	TGTGCCAGCAGCCCTAGCGGGGCCTACAATGAGCAGTTCTTC	CASSPSGAYNEQFF
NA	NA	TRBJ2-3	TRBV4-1	TGCGCCAGCAGCGAACGGGCAGATACGCAGTATTTT	CASSERADTQYF
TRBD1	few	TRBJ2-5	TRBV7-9	TGTGCCAGCAGCCTTCCGGGACAGCGGATCCAAGAGACCCAGTACTTC	CASSLPGQRIQETQYF
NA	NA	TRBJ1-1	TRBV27	TGTGCCACGGGGGGTGGTGAAGCTTTCTTT	CATGGGEAFF
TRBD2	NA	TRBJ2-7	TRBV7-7	TGTGCTAGCAGCCCTCTAGCGGGAAGCGAGCAGTACTTC	CASSPLAGSEQYF
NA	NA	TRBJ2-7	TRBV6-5	TGTGCCAGCAGTCTGGCAGGTAATTACTACGAGCAGTACTTC	CASSLAGNYYEQYF
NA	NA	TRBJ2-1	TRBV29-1	TGCAGCGTTGCGGATACAGGGTCCGCCGAATACAATGAGCAGTTCTTC	CSVADTGSAEYNEQFF
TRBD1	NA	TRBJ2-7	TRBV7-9	TGTGCCAGCAGCTTAGGGGGCCCGACAGGGTCGTTGCGCGAGCAGTACTTC	CASSLGGPTGSLREQYF
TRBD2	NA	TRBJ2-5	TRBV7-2	TGTGCCAGCAGTTTACTAGCGGGGGAGACCCAGTACTTC	CASSLLAGETQYF
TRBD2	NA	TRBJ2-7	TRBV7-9	TGTGCCAGCAGCTTACCCGGGACTAGCGGGAGGGCTGGGCCCGAGCAGTACTTC	CASSLPGTSGRAGPEQYF
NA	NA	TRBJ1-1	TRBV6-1	TGTGCCAGCAGTGTTGCAGGGACTGTGGAAACTGAAGCTTTCTTT	CASSVAGTVETEAFF
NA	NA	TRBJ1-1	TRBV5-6	TGTGCCAGCAGCTTGCAGGGAATGAACACTGAAGCTTTCTTT	CASSLQGMNTEAFF
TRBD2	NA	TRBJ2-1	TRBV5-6	TGTGCCAGCAGCTGGGGGACTAGCGGGGGTGTCAATGAGCAGTTCTTC	CASSWGTSGGVNEQFF
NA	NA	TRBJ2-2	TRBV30	TGTGCCTGGAGTGTGGGGTGGGGCCCCCCGAACCCCGGGGAGCTGTTTTTT	CAWSVGWGPPNPGELFF
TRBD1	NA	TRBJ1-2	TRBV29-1	TGCAGCGTTGGAGTGGACAGGACCAACTTC	CSVGVDRTNF
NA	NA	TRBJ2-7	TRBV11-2	TGTGCCAGCAGCTTAGCTCTAGGGGCAGCCGAGCAGTACTTC	CASSLALGAAEQYF
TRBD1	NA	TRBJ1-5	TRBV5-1	TGCGCCAGCAGCGCGTGGACAGGGGTCAATCAGCCCCAGCATTTT	CASSAWTGVNQPQHF
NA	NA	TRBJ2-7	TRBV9	TGTGCCAGCAGCGTAGGCGGACAAGGGGCCTACGAGCAGTACTTC	CASSVGGQGAYEQYF
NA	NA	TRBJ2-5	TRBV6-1	TGTGCCAGCAGAGAGATGATGAACCGACAAGAGACCCAGTACTTC	CASREMMNRQETQYF
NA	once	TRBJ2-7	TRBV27	TGTGCCAGCGCCCCCTTACAAATCGTCTACGAGCAGTACTTC	CASAPLQIVYEQYF
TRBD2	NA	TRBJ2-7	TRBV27	TGTGCCAGCAGTTCCCCGGGACTAGCAACCTACGAGCAGTACTTC	CASSSPGLATYEQYF
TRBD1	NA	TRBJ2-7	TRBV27	TGTGCCAGCAGTAGATCGACAGGGGAAAGGGCCTACGAGCAGTACTTC	CASSRSTGERAYEQYF
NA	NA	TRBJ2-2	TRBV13	TGTGCCAGCAGCTTAGGCCCTAGAAACACCGGGGAGCTGTTTTTT	CASSLGPRNTGELFF
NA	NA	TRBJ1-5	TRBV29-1	TGCAGCGTAGGAGGATTAGGGGGAAATCAGCCCCAGCATTTT	CSVGGLGGNQPQHF
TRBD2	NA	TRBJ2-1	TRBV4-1	TGCGCCAGCAGCCATGGGCGGGGGGGGTCCCATGAGCAGTTCTTC	CASSHGRGGSHEQFF
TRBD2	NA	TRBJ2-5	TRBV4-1	TGCGCCAGCAGCCAAGAGGCGAGCGGGGGGATTTATGAGACCCAGTACTTC	CASSQEASGGIYETQYF